The 4 T cell receptor beta chains listed next were all sequenced from one sample in a study of cytomegalovirus exposure and HLA in healthy donors. With 60 Vbeta and 13 Jbeta primers, the PCR was carried out. The assay was immunoSEQ multiplex PCR, and TCRdb's table has in-frame clones only and misses some. The table lists more than 95,000 clones, 75% to 85% of them singletons. Input material: PBMCs. The source of these receptors is a woman aged 18-29 years in good health and CMV-seropositive.

The chain couples TRBV25-1 to TRBJ1-2; unclear D gene. Per the germline V gene, CDR1 is MGHDK and CDR2 is SYGVNS. The CDR3 is made up of 13 amino acids. V was trimmed by 4 bases and J by 2 bases, leaving 8 bases between them. For the CDR3, the DNA is TGTGCCAGCAGTGCCACAGTGAACTATGGCTACACCTTC. Protein product: CASSATVNYGYTF.

The J gene is TRBJ1-6, the V gene TRBV9; no clear D. The V end lost 5 bases, the J end lost 13 bases, and 13 bases lay between the germline ends. Germline assignment: CDR1 SGDLS and CDR2 YYNGEE. The CDR3 is 12 residues long. The CDR3 here is CASSKGGQPLHF. DNA for the CDR3: TGTGCCAGCAGTAAGGGAGGCCAGCCCCTCCACTTT.

The CDR3 DNA reads TGTGCCAGCAGTGGGGATAGCAGGGGAGAGACCCAGTACTTC. Translating it yields CASSGDSRGETQYF. The J gene is TRBJ2-5, the V gene TRBV28, with TRBD1 as a possible D gene (6 bases). The CDR3 extends over 14 amino acids. The ends were cut back, 5 bases at V and 4 bases at J, with 14 bases in the middle. From germline, CDR1 is MDHEN and CDR2 SYDVKM.

V usage is TRBV15 and J usage is TRBJ2-1; unclear D gene. Germline lookup yields CDR1 LNHNV and CDR2 YYDKDF (reference sequence). V dropped 1 base and J dropped 0 bases, with 10 bases sitting between them. The CDR3 covers 16 residues. The CDR3 region is CATSRAPANSYNEQFF. CDR3 in DNA: TGTGCCACCAGCAGAGCCCCAGCGAACTCCTACAATGAGCAGTTCTTC.